These T cell receptor beta chains were read from a single sample in a study of CD8+ T cells in alopecia areata. Libraries were prepared by immunoSEQ multiplex PCR; TCRdb keeps only in-frame clonotypes and omits some of them. The sample records fewer than 150,000 clones, 50% to 75% being singletons. The sequenced sample was CD8+ T cells sorted from blood, obtained at week 4, from a patient treated with tofacitinib. The receptors stem from a human donor with alopecia areata. Both conserved end residues are part of each CDR3. D genes are given only for firm matches. Not every row has a clone size; where given, it reads once, few, many or a size class.

D: .; V: TRBV7-9; J: TRBJ1-1; size: .; DNA: TGTGCCAGCAGCTCCCCATTGGAGGGCGGCACTGAAGCTTTCTTT; CDR3: CASSSPLEGGTEAFF
D: TRBD2; V: TRBV18; J: TRBJ2-5; size: few; DNA: TGTGCCAGCTCCCCAGCGGGGGACCCCCAAGAGACCCAGTACTTC; CDR3: CASSPAGDPQETQYF
D: .; V: TRBV30; J: TRBJ1-1; size: few; DNA: TGTGCCTGGAGTGTACAGTTACTTGAAGCTTTCTTT; CDR3: CAWSVQLLEAFF
D: .; V: TRBV7-9; J: TRBJ2-1; size: few; DNA: TGTGCCAGCAGCTCCACCGGGAGCTACAATGAGCAGTTCTTC; CDR3: CASSSTGSYNEQFF
D: .; V: TRBV29-1; J: TRBJ1-1; size: few; DNA: TGCAGCCCCCGGGCCGACTTCATGAACACTGAAGCTTTCTTT; CDR3: CSPRADFMNTEAFF
D: TRBD1; V: TRBV29-1; J: TRBJ2-7; size: few; DNA: TGCAGCACACAGGGGGGCGAGGGAGGCTACGAGCAGTACTTC; CDR3: CSTQGGEGGYEQYF
D: .; V: TRBV30; J: TRBJ2-1; size: .; DNA: TGTGCCTGGAGTCACGTCGGACATGAGCAGTTCTTC; CDR3: CAWSHVGHEQFF
D: TRBD2; V: TRBV7-2; J: TRBJ2-7; size: few; DNA: TGTGCCAGCAGCACGGGACTAGCGGGGGAATCCTACGAGCAGTACTTC; CDR3: CASSTGLAGESYEQYF
D: .; V: TRBV29-1; J: TRBJ2-5; size: .; DNA: TGCAGCGTGGAAAAATCGGGCCAAGTTACCCAGTACTTC; CDR3: CSVEKSGQVTQYF
D: .; V: TRBV15; J: TRBJ1-6; size: .; DNA: TGTGCCACCAGCAGAGAGCGGGGTAATTCACCCCTCCACTTT; CDR3: CATSRERGNSPLHF
D: .; V: TRBV29-1; J: TRBJ2-5; size: .; DNA: TGCAGCGTTGAAGCGGCTAGCGAGGAGACCCAGTACTTC; CDR3: CSVEAASEETQYF
D: .; V: TRBV7-9; J: TRBJ2-1; size: .; DNA: TGTGCCAGCAGCTTAGGTAGGCCTATCAATGAGCAGTTCTTC; CDR3: CASSLGRPINEQFF
D: TRBD2; V: TRBV27; J: TRBJ2-3; size: few; DNA: TGTGCCAGCAGTTTACTAGCGGGGAGATCAGATACGCAGTATTTT; CDR3: CASSLLAGRSDTQYF
D: .; V: TRBV11-2; J: TRBJ2-5; size: once; DNA: TGTGCCAGCAGCTTAGTCTCTGTGACGGACACACAAGAGACCCAGTACTTC; CDR3: CASSLVSVTDTQETQYF
D: .; V: TRBV9; J: TRBJ2-5; size: once; DNA: TGTGCCAGCAGCGTAGTCCCGACAGGTCGAGAGACCCAGTACTTC; CDR3: CASSVVPTGRETQYF
D: .; V: TRBV4-1; J: TRBJ1-4; size: few; DNA: TGCGCCAGCAGCCAAGATGGGGATTGGGAGCCAAATGAAAAACTGTTTTTT; CDR3: CASSQDGDWEPNEKLFF
D: TRBD2; V: TRBV7-9; J: TRBJ2-3; size: few; DNA: TGTGCCAGCAGCGTCACTAGCGGGGGGGCGACAGATACGCAGTATTTT; CDR3: CASSVTSGGATDTQYF
D: .; V: TRBV29-1; J: TRBJ2-5; size: .; DNA: TGCAGCGTTCCCACCCTACTGATCCTACAAGAGACCCAGTACTTC; CDR3: CSVPTLLILQETQYF
D: .; V: TRBV7-9; J: TRBJ2-3; size: once; DNA: TGTGCCAGCATCCCTGACGGAAGCACAGATACGCAGTATTTT; CDR3: CASIPDGSTDTQYF
D: .; V: TRBV23-1; J: TRBJ2-5; size: .; DNA: TGCGCCAGCACCCCACGCCCGGGAGAAGAGACCCAGTACTTC; CDR3: CASTPRPGEETQYF
D: .; V: TRBV2; J: TRBJ2-7; size: .; DNA: TGTGCCAGCAGTCAGGTGAGGGGCGAGCAGTACTTC; CDR3: CASSQVRGEQYF
D: .; V: TRBV30; J: TRBJ2-7; size: .; DNA: TGTGCCTGGAGCGCTACAGGGATCTACGAGCAGTACTTC; CDR3: CAWSATGIYEQYF
D: .; V: TRBV14; J: TRBJ2-1; size: .; DNA: TGTGCCAGCAGCCAGAATATGGGATCGTCCTACAATGAGCAGTTCTTC; CDR3: CASSQNMGSSYNEQFF
D: .; V: TRBV29-1; J: TRBJ2-1; size: .; DNA: TGCAGCGTTGAAGGCAGATCTTGGAATGAGCAGTTCTTC; CDR3: CSVEGRSWNEQFF
D: .; V: TRBV9; J: TRBJ2-1; size: .; DNA: TGTGCCAGCAGCGTAACAGACAATGAGCAGTTCTTC; CDR3: CASSVTDNEQFF
D: TRBD1; V: TRBV11-2; J: TRBJ1-4; size: .; DNA: TGTGCCAGCAGCTTATGGACAGGGGAAGAAAAACTGTTTTTT; CDR3: CASSLWTGEEKLFF
D: .; V: TRBV29-1; J: TRBJ2-7; size: few; DNA: TGCAGCGTTGATGGAGGGCTCTACGAGCAGTACTTC; CDR3: CSVDGGLYEQYF
D: .; V: TRBV9; J: TRBJ2-3; size: .; DNA: TGTGCCAGCAGCGCCTCCCCAGCGGAGGGAGGCACAGATACGCAGTATTTT; CDR3: CASSASPAEGGTDTQYF
D: .; V: TRBV10-3; J: TRBJ1-6; size: .; DNA: TGTGCCATCAGTGAGTCCCAACGGTCCGGGAATAATTCACCCCTCCACTTT; CDR3: CAISESQRSGNNSPLHF
D: TRBD1; V: TRBV29-1; J: TRBJ2-7; size: few; DNA: TGCAGCGCCTTGACAGGGACGCCCTACGAGCAGTACTTC; CDR3: CSALTGTPYEQYF
D: .; V: TRBV4-3; J: TRBJ2-7; size: .; DNA: TGCGCCAGCAGCCAAGATTCGGCGGCGTACGAGCAATACTTC; CDR3: CASSQDSAAYEQYF
D: TRBD1; V: TRBV29-1; J: TRBJ2-5; size: few; DNA: TGCAGCGCAATGACAGGGGAAGAGACCCAGTACTTC; CDR3: CSAMTGEETQYF